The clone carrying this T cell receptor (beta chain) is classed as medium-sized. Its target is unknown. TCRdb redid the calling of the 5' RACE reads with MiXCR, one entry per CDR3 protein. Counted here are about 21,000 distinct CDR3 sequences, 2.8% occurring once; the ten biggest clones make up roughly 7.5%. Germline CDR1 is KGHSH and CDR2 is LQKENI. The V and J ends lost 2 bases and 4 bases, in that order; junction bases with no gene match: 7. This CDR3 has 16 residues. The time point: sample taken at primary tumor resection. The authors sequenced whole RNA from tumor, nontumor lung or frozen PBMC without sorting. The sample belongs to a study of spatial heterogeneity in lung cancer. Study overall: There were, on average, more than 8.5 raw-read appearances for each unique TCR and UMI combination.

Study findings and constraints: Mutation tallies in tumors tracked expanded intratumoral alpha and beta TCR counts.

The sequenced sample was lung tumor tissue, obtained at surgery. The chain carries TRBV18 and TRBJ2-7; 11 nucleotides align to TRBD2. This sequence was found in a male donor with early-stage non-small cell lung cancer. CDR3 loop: CASSPEVRLAGYEQYF. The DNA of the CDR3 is TGTGCCAGCTCACCAGAAGTACGACTAGCGGGGTACGAGCAGTACTTC.